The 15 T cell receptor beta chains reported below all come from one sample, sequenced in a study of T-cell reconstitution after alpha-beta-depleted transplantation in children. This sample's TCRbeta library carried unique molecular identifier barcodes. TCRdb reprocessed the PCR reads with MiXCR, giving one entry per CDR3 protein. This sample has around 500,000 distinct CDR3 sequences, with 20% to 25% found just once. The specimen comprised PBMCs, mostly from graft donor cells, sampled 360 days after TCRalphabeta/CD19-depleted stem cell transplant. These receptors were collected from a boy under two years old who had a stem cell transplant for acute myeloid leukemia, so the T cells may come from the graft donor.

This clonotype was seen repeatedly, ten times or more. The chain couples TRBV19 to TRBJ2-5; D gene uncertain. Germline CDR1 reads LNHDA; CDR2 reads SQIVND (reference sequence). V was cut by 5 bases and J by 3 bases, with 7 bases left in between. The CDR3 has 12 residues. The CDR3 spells CASSAAKETQYF. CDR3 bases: TGTGCCAGTAGTGCAGCGAAAGAGACCCAGTACTTC. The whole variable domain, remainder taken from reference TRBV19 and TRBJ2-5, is DGGITQSPKYLFRKEGQNVTLSCEQNLNHDAMYWYRQDPGQGLRLIYYSQIVNDFQKGDIAEGYSVSREKKESFPLTVTSAQKNPTAFYLCASSAAKETQYFGPGTRLLVL.

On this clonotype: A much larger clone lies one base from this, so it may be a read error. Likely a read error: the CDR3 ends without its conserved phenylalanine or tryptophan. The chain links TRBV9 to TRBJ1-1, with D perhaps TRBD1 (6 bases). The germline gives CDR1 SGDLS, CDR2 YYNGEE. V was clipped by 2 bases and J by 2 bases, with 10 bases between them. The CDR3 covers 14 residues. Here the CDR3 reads CASSVRGVNTEAFV. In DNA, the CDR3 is TGTGCCAGCAGCGTCAGGGGAGTAAACACTGAAGCTTTCGTT.

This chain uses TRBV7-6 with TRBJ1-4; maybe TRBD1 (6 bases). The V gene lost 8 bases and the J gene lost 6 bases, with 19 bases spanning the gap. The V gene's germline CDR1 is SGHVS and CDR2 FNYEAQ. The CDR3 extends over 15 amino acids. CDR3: CASQRRGNRDEKLFF. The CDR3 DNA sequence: TGTGCCAGCCAGAGACGAGGGAACAGGGATGAAAAACTGTTTTTT.

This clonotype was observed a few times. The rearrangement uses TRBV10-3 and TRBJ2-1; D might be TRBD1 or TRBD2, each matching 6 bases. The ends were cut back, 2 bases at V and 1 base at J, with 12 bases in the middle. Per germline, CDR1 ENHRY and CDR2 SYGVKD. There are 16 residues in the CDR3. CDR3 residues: CAISERGLISYNEQFF. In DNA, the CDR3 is TGTGCCATCAGTGAGCGGGGGCTGATATCCTACAATGAGCAGTTCTTC.

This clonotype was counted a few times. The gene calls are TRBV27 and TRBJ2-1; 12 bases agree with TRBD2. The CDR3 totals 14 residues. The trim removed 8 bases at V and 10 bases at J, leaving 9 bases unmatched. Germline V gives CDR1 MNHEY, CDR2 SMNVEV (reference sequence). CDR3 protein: CASGGLAGWYEQFF. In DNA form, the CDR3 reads TGTGCCAGCGGTGGACTAGCGGGGTGGTACGAGCAGTTCTTC.

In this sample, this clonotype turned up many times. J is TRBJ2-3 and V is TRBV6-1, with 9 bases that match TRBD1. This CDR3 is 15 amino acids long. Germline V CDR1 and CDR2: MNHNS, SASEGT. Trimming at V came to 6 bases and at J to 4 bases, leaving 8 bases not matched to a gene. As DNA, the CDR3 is TGTGCCAGCAGCCCCGACAGGGGGAGGCCAGATACGCAGTATTTT. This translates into CASSPDRGRPDTQYF.

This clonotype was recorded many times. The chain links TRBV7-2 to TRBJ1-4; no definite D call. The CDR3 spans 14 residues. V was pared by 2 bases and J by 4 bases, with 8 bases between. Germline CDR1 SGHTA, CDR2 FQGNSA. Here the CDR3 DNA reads TGTGCCAGCAGCTTACGGCGGAGTAATGAAAAACTGTTTTTT. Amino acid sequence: CASSLRRSNEKLFF.

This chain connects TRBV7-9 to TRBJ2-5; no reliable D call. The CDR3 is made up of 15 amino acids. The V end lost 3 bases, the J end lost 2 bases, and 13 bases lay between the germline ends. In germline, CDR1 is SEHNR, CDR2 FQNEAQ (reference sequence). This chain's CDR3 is CASSLRGKPQETQYF. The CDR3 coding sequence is TGTGCCAGCAGCTTGCGTGGGAAGCCTCAAGAGACCCAGTACTTC.

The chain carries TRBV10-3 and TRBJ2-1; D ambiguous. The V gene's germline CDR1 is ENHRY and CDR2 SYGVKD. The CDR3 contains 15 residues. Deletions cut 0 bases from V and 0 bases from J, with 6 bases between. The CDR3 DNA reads TGTGCCATCAGTGAGTCAGGAAACTCCTACAATGAGCAGTTCTTC. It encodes CAISESGNSYNEQFF.

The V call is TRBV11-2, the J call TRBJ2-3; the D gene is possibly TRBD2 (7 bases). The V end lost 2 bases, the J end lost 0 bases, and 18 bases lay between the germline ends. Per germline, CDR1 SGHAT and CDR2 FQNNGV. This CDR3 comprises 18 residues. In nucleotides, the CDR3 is TGTGCCAGCAGCTTAATACGGGGGGACACGAAGAGCACAGATACGCAGTATTTT. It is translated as CASSLIRGDTKSTDTQYF.

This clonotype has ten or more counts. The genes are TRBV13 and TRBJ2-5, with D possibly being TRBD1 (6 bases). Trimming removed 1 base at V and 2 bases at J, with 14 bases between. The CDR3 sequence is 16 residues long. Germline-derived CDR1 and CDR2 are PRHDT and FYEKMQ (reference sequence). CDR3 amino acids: CASSLDGTHVQETQYF. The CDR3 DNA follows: TGTGCCAGCAGCTTAGATGGGACACATGTTCAAGAGACCCAGTACTTC.

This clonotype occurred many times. Here the CDR3 reads CASSLGRSRGHIYF. DNA of the CDR3: TGTGCCAGCAGCTTAGGGCGCTCCAGAGGCCACATATATTTT. The rearrangement joins TRBV7-2 to TRBJ1-3; D gene unclear. The V gene lost 1 base and the J gene lost 12 bases, with 16 bases spanning the gap. The length of the CDR3 is 14 residues. CDR1 and CDR2 (germline): SGHTA, FQGNSA.

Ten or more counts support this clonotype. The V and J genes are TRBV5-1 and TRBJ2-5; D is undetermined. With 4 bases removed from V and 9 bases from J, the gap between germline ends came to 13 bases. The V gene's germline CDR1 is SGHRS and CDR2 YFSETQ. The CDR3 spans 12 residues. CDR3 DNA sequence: TGCGCCAGCAGCCCAGACAATGGGGCCCAGTACTTC. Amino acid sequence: CASSPDNGAQYF.

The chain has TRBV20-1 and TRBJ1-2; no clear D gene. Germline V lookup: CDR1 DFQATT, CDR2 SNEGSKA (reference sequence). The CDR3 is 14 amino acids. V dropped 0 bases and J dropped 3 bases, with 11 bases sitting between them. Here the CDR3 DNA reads TGCAGTGCTAGAGATCCCGGGGTACACTATGGCTACACCTTC. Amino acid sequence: CSARDPGVHYGYTF.

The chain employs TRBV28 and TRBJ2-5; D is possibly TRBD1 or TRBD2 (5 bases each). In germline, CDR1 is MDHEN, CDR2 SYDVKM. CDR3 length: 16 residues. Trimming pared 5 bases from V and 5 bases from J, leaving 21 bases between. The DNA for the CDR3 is TGTGCCAGCAGTCCCCTATGGGTCGGGGCAAGTGAGACCCAGTACTTC. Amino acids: CASSPLWVGASETQYF.